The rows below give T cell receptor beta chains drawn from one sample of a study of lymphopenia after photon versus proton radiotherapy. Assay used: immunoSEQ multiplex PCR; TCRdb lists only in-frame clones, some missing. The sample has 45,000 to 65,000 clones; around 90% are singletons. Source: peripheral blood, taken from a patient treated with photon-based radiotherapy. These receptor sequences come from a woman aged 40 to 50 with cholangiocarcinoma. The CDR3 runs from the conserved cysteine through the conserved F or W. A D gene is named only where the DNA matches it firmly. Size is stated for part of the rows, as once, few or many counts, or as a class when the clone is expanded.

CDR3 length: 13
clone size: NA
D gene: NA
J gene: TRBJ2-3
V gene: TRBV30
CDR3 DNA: TGTGCCTGGAGTGTACTTATCCCAGATACGCAGTATTTT
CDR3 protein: CAWSVLIPDTQYF

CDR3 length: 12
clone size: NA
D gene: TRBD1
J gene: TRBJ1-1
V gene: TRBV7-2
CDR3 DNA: TGTGCCAGCAGCTACGACAGGGCAAAAGCTTTCTTT
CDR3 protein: CASSYDRAKAFF

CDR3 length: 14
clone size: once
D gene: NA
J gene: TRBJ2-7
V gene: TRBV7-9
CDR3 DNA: TGTGCCAGCAGCTTAGTAAGTGGAGGGTACGAGCAGTACTTC
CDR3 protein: CASSLVSGGYEQYF

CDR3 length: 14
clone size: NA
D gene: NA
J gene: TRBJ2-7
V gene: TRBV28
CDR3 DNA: TGTGCCAGCAGTTTACGCAGGGGAGGGGACGAGCAGTACTTC
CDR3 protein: CASSLRRGGDEQYF

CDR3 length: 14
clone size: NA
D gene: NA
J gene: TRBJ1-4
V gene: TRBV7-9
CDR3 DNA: TGTGCCAGCAGGGCACGGGACTCTAATGAAAAACTGTTTTTT
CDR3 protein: CASRARDSNEKLFF

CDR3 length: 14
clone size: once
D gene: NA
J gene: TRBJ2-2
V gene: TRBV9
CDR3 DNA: TGTGCCAGCAGCTTAGGACTCGAAGCCGGGGAGCTGTTTTTT
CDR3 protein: CASSLGLEAGELFF

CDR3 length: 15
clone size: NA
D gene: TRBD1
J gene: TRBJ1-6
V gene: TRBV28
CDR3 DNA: TGTGCCAGCAGTCGCGGCGACAGGGAGATTTCACCCCTCCACTTT
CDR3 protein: CASSRGDREISPLHF

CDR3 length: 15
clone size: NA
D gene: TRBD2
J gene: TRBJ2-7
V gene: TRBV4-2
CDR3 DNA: TGTGCCAGCAGCCAAGGTGCTAGCGGAACCTACGAGCAGTACTTC
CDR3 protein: CASSQGASGTYEQYF

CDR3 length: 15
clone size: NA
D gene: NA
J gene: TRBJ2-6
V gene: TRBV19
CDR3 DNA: TGTGCCAGTAGTTCGGAGGGATCTGGGGCCAACGTCCTGACTTTC
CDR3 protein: CASSSEGSGANVLTF

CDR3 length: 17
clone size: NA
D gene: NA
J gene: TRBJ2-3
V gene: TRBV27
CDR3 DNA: TGTGCCAGCAGTTTCCTCCACAAGGGCTATCTCGGCGGGACGCAGTATTTT
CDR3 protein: CASSFLHKGYLGGTQYF

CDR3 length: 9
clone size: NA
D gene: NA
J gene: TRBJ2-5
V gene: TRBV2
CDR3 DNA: TGTGCCAGCGGGGAGACCCAGTACTTC
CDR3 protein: CASGETQYF

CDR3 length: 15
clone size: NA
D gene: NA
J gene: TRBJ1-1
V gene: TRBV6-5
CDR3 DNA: TGTGCCAGCAGTTACTCGAGCGGGGGGAGCACTGAAGCTTTCTTT
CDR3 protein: CASSYSSGGSTEAFF

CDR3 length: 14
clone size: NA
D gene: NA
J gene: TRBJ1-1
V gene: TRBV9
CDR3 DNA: TGTGCCAGCAGCGTAAGAGGCCAGAACACTGAAGCTTTCTTT
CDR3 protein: CASSVRGQNTEAFF

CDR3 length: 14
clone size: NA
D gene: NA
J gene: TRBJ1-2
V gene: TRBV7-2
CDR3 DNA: TGTGCCAGCAGCTCCCAAGGGGCTAACTATGGCTACACCTTC
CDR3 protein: CASSSQGANYGYTF

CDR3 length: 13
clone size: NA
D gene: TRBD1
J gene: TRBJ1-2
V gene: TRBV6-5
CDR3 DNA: TGTGCCAGCAGTTTCCGGGACAGGGGTGGCTACACCTTC
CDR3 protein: CASSFRDRGGYTF

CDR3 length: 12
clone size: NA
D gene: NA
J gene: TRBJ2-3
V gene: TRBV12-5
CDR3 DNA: TGTGCTAGTGGTTTCACAGCCGGTACGCAGTATTTT
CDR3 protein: CASGFTAGTQYF

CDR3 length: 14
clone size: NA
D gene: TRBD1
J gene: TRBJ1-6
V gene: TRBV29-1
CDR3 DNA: TGCAGCGTTGAAGGCGGGGACAGGAATTCACCCCTCCACTTT
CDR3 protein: CSVEGGDRNSPLHF

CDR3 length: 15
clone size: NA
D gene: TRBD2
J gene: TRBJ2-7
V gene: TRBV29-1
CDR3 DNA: TGCAGCGTTGAAGAGGCTAGCGGGGCTCTACGAGGGCAGTACTTC
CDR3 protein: CSVEEASGALRGQYF

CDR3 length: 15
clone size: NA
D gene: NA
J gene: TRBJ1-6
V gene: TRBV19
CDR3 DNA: TGTGCCAGTAGTCCCTTTACCGCATCAAGTTCACCCCTCCACTTT
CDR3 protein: CASSPFTASSSPLHF

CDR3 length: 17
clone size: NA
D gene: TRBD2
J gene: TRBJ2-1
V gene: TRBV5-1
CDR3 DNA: TGCGCCAGCAGCCCCGAGGGGGGGACTAGCGGCAACAATGAGCAGTTCTTC
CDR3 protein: CASSPEGGTSGNNEQFF

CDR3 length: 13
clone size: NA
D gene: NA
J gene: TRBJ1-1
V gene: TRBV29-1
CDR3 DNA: TGCAGCGTTGAGCAGGGAAGGAGTACTGAAGCTTTCTTT
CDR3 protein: CSVEQGRSTEAFF

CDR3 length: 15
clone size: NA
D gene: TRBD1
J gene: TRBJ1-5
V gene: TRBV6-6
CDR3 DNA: TGTGCCAGCACCAGACAGGGACAAGGCAATCAGCCCCAGCATTTT
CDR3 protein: CASTRQGQGNQPQHF

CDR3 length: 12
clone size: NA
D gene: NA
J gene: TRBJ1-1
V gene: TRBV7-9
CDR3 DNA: TGTGCCAGCAGCTTTTCGAACACTGAAGCTTTCTTT
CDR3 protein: CASSFSNTEAFF

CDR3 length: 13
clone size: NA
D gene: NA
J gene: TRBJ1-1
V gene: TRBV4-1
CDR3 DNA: TGCGCCAGCAGCCAAGCAGCGAACACTGAAGCTTTCTTT
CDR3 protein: CASSQAANTEAFF

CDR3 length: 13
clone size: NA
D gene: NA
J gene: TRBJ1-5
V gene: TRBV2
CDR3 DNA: TGTGCCAGCAGTGAGGCCTGGAATCAGCCCCAGCATTTT
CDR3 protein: CASSEAWNQPQHF

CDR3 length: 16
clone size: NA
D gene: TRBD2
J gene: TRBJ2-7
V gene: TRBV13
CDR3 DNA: TGTGCCAGCAGCTCGACGACTAGCGGTTTGGGGTGGGAGCAGTACTTC
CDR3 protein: CASSSTTSGLGWEQYF

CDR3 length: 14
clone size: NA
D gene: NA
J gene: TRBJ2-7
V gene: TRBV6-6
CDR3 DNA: TGTGCCAGCACCTCAGCCCCAGCTAGTGGGGAGCAGTACTTC
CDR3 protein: CASTSAPASGEQYF

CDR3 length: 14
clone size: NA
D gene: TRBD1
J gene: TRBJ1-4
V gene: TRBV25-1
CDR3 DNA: TGTGCCAGCAGTGAGTGGCAGGGGGATGAAAAACTGTTTTTT
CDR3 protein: CASSEWQGDEKLFF